This T cell receptor (beta chain) was recorded in a study of blood T cell repertoires in COVID-19 (dated by TCRdb to between 2020 and 2021). Broadly, across the study: Samples covering the acute and convalescent phases of COVID-19 were provided by collaborators in the United States, Italy and Spain. The material from the prospective study consisted of cDNA or gDNA derived from T cells, B-cell-depleted T cells, or PBMCs. The dataset comprised deeply sampled blood TCRbeta repertoires from subjects exposed to, actively infected with, or recovered from COVID-19. A freely available public database, intended as a resource for researchers studying the immune response to SARS-CoV-2, is where the repertoires were released. The samples were drawn from the first 160 participants of the ongoing ImmuneRACE study and from 1,254 subjects provided by 6 global collaborators. A de-identified subject ID, COVID-19 status, age in years and sex were almost always included in the sample metadata. Where HLA class I and class II types were available, the types were taken from metadata supplied by the sample provider, not from assay-based typing. Broader findings and caveats from the paper: How much clinical and demographic metadata was included differed by source and by participant, and the metadata was provided uncurated.

With respect to this clone: Its antigen specificity is not known. Base-call qualities are not available, and no considerably larger clone is one nucleotide away.

Participants in the prospective study were enrolled through a virtual design, were aged roughly 18 to 90 years, and lived in some 24 United States geographic areas. To assign participants to cohorts, the prospective study relied on clinical history that participants themselves reported in a screening survey and a study questionnaire. Recovered participants in ImmuneRACE Cohort 3 were defined by two consecutive negative NP/OP PCR tests, clearance by a healthcare professional, or resolution of symptoms. Each participant in the prospective study had whole blood, serum and a nasopharyngeal or oropharyngeal swab collected by mobile phlebotomists. Over a roughly 2-month period, participants in the prospective study had the option of providing additional blood draws and questionnaires. Before DNA extraction, blood samples from the prospective study were shipped at room temperature or frozen. The immunoSEQ Assay, a bias-controlled multiplex PCR, was used to amplify TCRbeta CDR3 regions from genomic DNA. As for the authors' bioinformatics: Nucleated cell counts per sample were estimated from amplification of reference gene primers within the assay. To quantify the absolute abundance of each unique TCRbeta CDR3 rearrangement, sequence reads were collapsed and filtered. For each sample, productive Simpson clonality was calculated as the square root of Simpson's diversity index across productive rearrangements. The table was pulled from immuneACCESS by TCRdb, which kept in-frame rearrangements only. Such tables lose some clones; where checked, under half of the loss comes from unresolved V genes, and the rest has no known cause. Clone size and V and J calls were adopted from that table, with D and trimming inferred from the DNA. In this sample the table shows hundreds of thousands of clones, more than 80% of which occur a single time. The ten largest make up approximately 1% of the sample.

Via the germline V gene, CDR1 is SGHTA and CDR2 FQGNSA. Trimming takes 2 bases off V and 3 bases off J; junction bases not matched to a gene: 2. The CDR3 has 14 amino acids, counting the end cysteine and phenylalanine. Only the CDR3 DNA stays, 42 bases, in frame from base 1. Sequences were obtained from PBMCs or T cells enriched from blood (not recorded which). This TCR came from a man aged 18 to 35 who had recovered from COVID-19. Rearrangement joined TRBV7-2 to TRBJ1-1; 8 bases in the junction line up with TRBD1. The nucleotide sequence is TGTGCCAGCAGCTTACAGGGGGCCTACACTGAAGCTTTCTTT. It encodes CASSLQGAYTEAFF.